This TCR beta chain was sequenced during a study of T-cell memory formation after mild COVID-19. V was clipped by 7 bases and J by 1 base; unmatched bases: 2. The CDR3 is made up of 12 amino acids. CDR1 is DFQATT and CDR2 is SNEGSKA in the germline V gene (reference sequence). This clonotype was detected many times. TCRdb recomputed calls from the 5' RACE reads with MiXCR, one row per CDR3 protein. The repertoire holds about 49,000 distinct CDR3 sequences, with roughly 7% as singletons. Sequencing was performed on PBMCs or a T cell subset sorted from them (not recorded which). V usage is TRBV20-1 and J usage is TRBJ2-3, with 7 bases that match TRBD1. The receptor was derived from a man aged 18 to 29 who had mild COVID-19 (a few samples of this study predate the infection). Cell type and time point are not known. CDR3 DNA: TGCAGTGGGGACAGACGCACAGATACGCAGTATTTT. Amino acids: CSGDRRTDTQYF.